This T cell receptor (beta chain) derives from a study of lymphopenia after photon versus proton radiotherapy. Generated by immunoSEQ multiplex PCR, the TCRdb table keeps only in-frame clones and is missing some. This table has fewer than 65,000 clones, approximately 86% appearing once. Germline loops: CDR1 MNHEY, CDR2 SMNVEV (reference sequence). Between the trimmed V and J ends, which lost 6 bases and 4 bases, there was a span of 15 bases. This CDR3 has 15 residues. General study points: Larger post-nadir TCR diversity loss correlated inversely with survival in deceased patients. After lymphocyte nadir, photon-treated repertoires showed oligoclonal expansion, especially CD8+ Temra. Under photons, naive T cells and diversity fell while effector/memory populations rose. Only patients who died were analyzed for survival; proton advantage is unproven.

As concerns this clone: The antigen remains undetermined.

Sequenced here: peripheral blood, sampled from a patient treated with photon-based radiotherapy. The receptor was derived from a man aged 35-49 years with gastric cancer. The rearrangement joins TRBV27 to TRBJ2-2, with D maybe TRBD2 (6 bases). This CDR3 is CASSFSGVGTGELFF. CDR3 DNA sequence: TGTGCCAGCAGCTTCTCGGGGGTTGGCACCGGGGAGCTGTTTTTT.